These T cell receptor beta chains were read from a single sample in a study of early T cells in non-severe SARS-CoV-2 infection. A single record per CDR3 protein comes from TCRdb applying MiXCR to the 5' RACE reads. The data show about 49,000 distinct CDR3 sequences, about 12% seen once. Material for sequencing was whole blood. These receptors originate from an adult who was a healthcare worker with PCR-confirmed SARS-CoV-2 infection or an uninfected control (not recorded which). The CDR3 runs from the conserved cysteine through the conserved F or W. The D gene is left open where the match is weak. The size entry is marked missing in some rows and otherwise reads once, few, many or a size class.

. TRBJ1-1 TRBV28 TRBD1 TGTGCCAGCAGCTCACTGGACAGGGCTACTGAAGCTTTCTTT CASSSLDRATEAFF
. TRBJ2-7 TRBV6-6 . TGTGCCAGCAGTTACGGGGCGGCCTCTGTGAACGAGCAGTACTTC CASSYGAASVNEQYF
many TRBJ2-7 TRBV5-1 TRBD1 TGCGCCAGCAGCATCGGACAGGGATTCTACGAGCAGTACTTC CASSIGQGFYEQYF
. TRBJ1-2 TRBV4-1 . TGCGCCAGCAGCCAAGGAGGCCCGGGCTACACCTTC CASSQGGPGYTF
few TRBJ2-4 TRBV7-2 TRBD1 TGTGCCAGCAGCTCCGGGACAGGTCAAAACATTCAGTACTTC CASSSGTGQNIQYF
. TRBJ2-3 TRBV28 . TGTGCCAGCAGTTTTGATGCTGCCACAGATACGCAGTATTTT CASSFDAATDTQYF
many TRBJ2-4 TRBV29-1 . TGCAGCGTTGAAGCGGTGGGAACCAAAAACATTCAGTACTTC CSVEAVGTKNIQYF
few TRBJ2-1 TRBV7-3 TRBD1 TGTGCCAGCAGCTTAACGTTCCGGGACAGGGGTTCCAATGAGCAGTTCTTC CASSLTFRDRGSNEQFF
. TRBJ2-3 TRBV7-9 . TGTGCCAGCAGCTTAGGGGCCAGGGGATTGGAGATTGATACGCAGTATTTT CASSLGARGLEIDTQYF
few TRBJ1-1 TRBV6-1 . TGTGCCAGCAGTGAAGAGTTAGGGGCTGAAGCTTTCTTT CASSEELGAEAFF
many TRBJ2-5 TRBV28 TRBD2 TGTGCCAGCAGTTCCAGACTAGCAAGGGTCGTGACCCAGTACTTC CASSSRLARVVTQYF
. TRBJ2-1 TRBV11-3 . TGTGCCAGCAGCTTAAAGGAGCGGGCCTACAATGAGCAGTTCTTC CASSLKERAYNEQFF
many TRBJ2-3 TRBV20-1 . TGCAGTGCTAGAGATTGGGTAGCGTTCACAGATACGCAGTATTTT CSARDWVAFTDTQYF
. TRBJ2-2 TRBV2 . TGTGCCAGCAGTGAAAGCGGAGCCCCTCCCGGGGAGCTGTTTTTT CASSESGAPPGELFF
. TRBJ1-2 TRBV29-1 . TGCAGCGTCCAATCCCACTCCGGCGGCTACACCTTC CSVQSHSGGYTF
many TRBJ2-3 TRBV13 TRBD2 TGTGCCAGCAGCCGTCTAGCGGGAGAAGGGACTAGCACAGATACGCAGTATTTT CASSRLAGEGTSTDTQYF
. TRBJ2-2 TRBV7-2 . TGTGCCAGCAGCCTCAAAGGGCCCGGGGAGCTGTTTTTT CASSLKGPGELFF
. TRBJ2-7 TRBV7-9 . TGTGCCAGCAGCTCCGGGACACCATCCTACGAGCAGTACTTC CASSSGTPSYEQYF
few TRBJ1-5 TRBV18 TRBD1 TGTGCCAGCTCAACTGGGACAGGGAGGGACCCACCCCAGCATTTT CASSTGTGRDPPQHF
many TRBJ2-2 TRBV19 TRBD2 TGTGCCAGTAGTCCCCGGGGTGGGACTAGGAACACCGGGGAGCTGTTTTTT CASSPRGGTRNTGELFF